The 7 T cell receptor beta chains below all came from one sample that was sequenced in a study of T cell responses to AZD1222 COVID-19 vaccine. The assay was immunoSEQ multiplex PCR, and TCRdb's table has in-frame clones only and misses some. The data show some 150,000 clones, 89% seen once. The source material was peripheral blood, sampled on day 0 of AZD1222 vaccination. The source is an adult in good health.

This chain joins TRBV5-1 and TRBJ2-5; 16 bases map to TRBD2. CDR1 is SGHRS and CDR2 is YFSETQ in the germline V gene. This CDR3 has 23 residues. The J segment lost 0 bases and the V segment lost 5 bases, leaving 22 bases of the junction unmatched. This CDR3 is CASRGGTGLAGGPWLSYQETQYF. CDR3 DNA: TGCGCCAGCAGGGGTGGAACGGGACTAGCGGGAGGGCCTTGGCTCTCCTACCAAGAGACCCAGTACTTC.

The J gene is TRBJ1-3, the V gene TRBV7-9; unclear D gene. Germline V gene lookup returns CDR1 SEHNR and CDR2 FQNEAQ (reference sequence). Trimming removed 7 bases at V and 1 base at J, with 2 bases between. The CDR3 is 11 residues long. The CDR3 reads CASISGNTIYF. Written as DNA, the CDR3 is TGTGCCAGCATATCTGGAAACACCATATATTTT.

The V gene is TRBV9, the J gene TRBJ2-3, with TRBD1 matching 8 bases. This CDR3 contains 16 residues. From germline, CDR1 is SGDLS and CDR2 YYNGEE. The ends lost 0 bases at V and 4 bases at J; junction bases unmatched: 7. The DNA for the CDR3 is TGTGCCAGCAGCGTAGGAGTGGACAGGGTGGCAGATACGCAGTATTTT. Its protein is CASSVGVDRVADTQYF.

This clone was seen only once. The CDR3, as DNA: TGCGCCAGCAGCTTGGGGGGAAGGGATCAGCCCCAGCATTTT. Protein product: CASSLGGRDQPQHF. This rearrangement joins TRBV5-1 to TRBJ1-5, with D unclear. Germline V gives CDR1 SGHRS, CDR2 YFSETQ. This CDR3 spans 14 amino acids. Trimming removed 0 bases at V and 5 bases at J, with 9 bases between. The full variable domain, rest sourced from reference TRBV5-1 and TRBJ1-5, is KAGVTQTPRYLIKTRGQQVTLSCSPISGHRSVSWYQQTPGQGLQFLFEYFSETQRNKGNFPGRFSGRQFSNSRSEMNVSTLELGDSALYLCASSLGGRDQPQHFGDGTRLSIL.

This chain connects TRBV3-1 (or the pseudogene TRBV3-2) to TRBJ2-7, with 7 bases identical to TRBD1. Germline CDR1 LGHDT, CDR2 YNNKEL (reference sequence). The CDR3 extends over 14 amino acids. After removal of 2 bases from V and 5 bases from J, the junction contained 6 bases not matched to a gene. CDR3 loop: CASSQRQGNNEQYF. The CDR3 nucleotides read TGTGCCAGCAGCCAAAGACAGGGAAACAACGAGCAGTACTTC.

The rearrangement joins TRBV9 to TRBJ2-1; 8 nucleotides agree with TRBD2. The V gene end was trimmed by 4 bases and the J gene end by 3 bases; junction bases not matched to a gene: 9. Germline CDR1 and CDR2: SGDLS and YYNGEE. The CDR3 totals 16 residues. The CDR3 loop reads CASSPWTTSDYNEQFF. The CDR3 region has the DNA TGTGCCAGCAGCCCCTGGACGACTAGCGACTACAATGAGCAGTTCTTC.

The chain uses TRBV2 and TRBJ1-1, with D unclear. This CDR3 has 14 residues. Germline loops: CDR1 SNHLY, CDR2 FYNNEI. The V gene lost 6 bases and the J gene lost 1 base, with 12 bases spanning the gap. The CDR3 nucleotides are TGTGCCAGCAGGGCCGGGCGGGCGAACACTGAAGCTTTCTTT. Amino acid sequence: CASRAGRANTEAFF.